These T cell receptor beta chains were read from a single sample in a study of OX40 agonist ivuxolimab in advanced cancers. The protocol was immunoSEQ multiplex PCR, while the TCRdb copy is restricted to in-frame clones and leaves out a portion. This table holds under 50,000 clones, about nine tenths found once. The sample here was CD4+ or CD8+ T cells sorted from blood, taken in a trial of the OX40 agonist ivuxolimab. The receptors stem from an adult with an advanced solid tumor such as melanoma, head and neck, liver or kidney cancer. Both conserved end residues are part of each CDR3. D genes are given only for firm matches. Clone size is stated in some rows and not others, as once, few, many or a class when expanded.

clone size: .
D gene: .
J gene: TRBJ2-6
V gene: TRBV28
CDR3 DNA: TGTGCCACCGAACAGGGTTATGGTAATGGGGCCAACGTCCTGACTTTC
CDR3 protein: CATEQGYGNGANVLTF

clone size: .
D gene: .
J gene: TRBJ2-7
V gene: TRBV28
CDR3 DNA: TGTGCCAGCAGTTTATCTCTGGGCGAGCAGTACTTC
CDR3 protein: CASSLSLGEQYF

clone size: .
D gene: .
J gene: TRBJ1-1
V gene: TRBV2
CDR3 DNA: TGTGCCAGCAGTGACAACCTGGGGTCTGAAGCTTTCTTT
CDR3 protein: CASSDNLGSEAFF

clone size: .
D gene: .
J gene: TRBJ2-3
V gene: TRBV18
CDR3 DNA: TGTGCCAGCTCGCCAGCCGTGGCAGATACGCAGTATTTT
CDR3 protein: CASSPAVADTQYF

clone size: once
D gene: .
J gene: TRBJ2-1
V gene: TRBV25-1
CDR3 DNA: TGTGCCAGCAGTTGGCAGGCCAATGAGCAGTTCTTC
CDR3 protein: CASSWQANEQFF

clone size: .
D gene: TRBD2
J gene: TRBJ2-7
V gene: TRBV19
CDR3 DNA: TGTGCCAGTAGTGTTACGGGGGGCTACGAGCAGTACTTC
CDR3 protein: CASSVTGGYEQYF

clone size: .
D gene: .
J gene: TRBJ1-3
V gene: TRBV7-2
CDR3 DNA: TGTGCCAGCAGCTTAGGACAAGTTGGAAACACCATATATTTT
CDR3 protein: CASSLGQVGNTIYF

clone size: .
D gene: .
J gene: TRBJ2-2
V gene: TRBV10-2
CDR3 DNA: TGCGCCAGCAGATGGGACTCCAGCACCGGGGAGCTGTTTTTT
CDR3 protein: CASRWDSSTGELFF

clone size: .
D gene: .
J gene: TRBJ2-5
V gene: TRBV25-1
CDR3 DNA: TGTGCCAGCAGTGAATCCGGGCGCCCCTGGGAGACCCAGTACTTC
CDR3 protein: CASSESGRPWETQYF

clone size: .
D gene: TRBD2
J gene: TRBJ2-3
V gene: TRBV7-9
CDR3 DNA: TGTGCCAGCAGCCCTCTTCCTACTAGCGGGGTCCGCGATACGCAGTATTTT
CDR3 protein: CASSPLPTSGVRDTQYF

clone size: .
D gene: TRBD2
J gene: TRBJ2-5
V gene: TRBV10-2
CDR3 DNA: TGCGCCAGCAATAACTTAGCGGGGAAAGAGACCCAGTACTTC
CDR3 protein: CASNNLAGKETQYF

clone size: .
D gene: .
J gene: TRBJ1-6
V gene: TRBV2
CDR3 DNA: TGTGCCAGCAGTGAAGAATCGGGACTGGTTAATTCACCCCTCCACTTT
CDR3 protein: CASSEESGLVNSPLHF

clone size: .
D gene: TRBD1
J gene: TRBJ2-7
V gene: TRBV5-1
CDR3 DNA: TGCGCCAGCAGCAAAGATACAGGGGTCTACGAGCAGTACTTC
CDR3 protein: CASSKDTGVYEQYF

clone size: .
D gene: .
J gene: TRBJ2-5
V gene: TRBV12-1
CDR3 DNA: TGTGCCAGCAGCTTCGGGACAGGGGAGACCCAGTACTTC
CDR3 protein: CASSFGTGETQYF

clone size: .
D gene: .
J gene: TRBJ1-2
V gene: TRBV5-1
CDR3 DNA: TGCGCCAGCAGCTTTAAAGGCGATGGCTACACCTTC
CDR3 protein: CASSFKGDGYTF

clone size: .
D gene: .
J gene: TRBJ2-1
V gene: TRBV11-2
CDR3 DNA: TGTGCCAGCAGCTCTTGGGCACAGGCCGCAGAGCAGTTCTTC
CDR3 protein: CASSSWAQAAEQFF

clone size: .
D gene: .
J gene: TRBJ1-2
V gene: TRBV27
CDR3 DNA: TGTGCCAGCAGTTTAATTCAGGTCCTATGCTACACCTTC
CDR3 protein: CASSLIQVLCYTF

clone size: .
D gene: .
J gene: TRBJ2-7
V gene: TRBV18
CDR3 DNA: TGTGCCAGCTCACCACCGGGCAGGCTCTACGAGCAGTACTTC
CDR3 protein: CASSPPGRLYEQYF

clone size: .
D gene: .
J gene: TRBJ2-7
V gene: TRBV4-3
CDR3 DNA: TGCGCCAGCAGCCGCGATACGAGATACCCCTACGAGCAGTACTTC
CDR3 protein: CASSRDTRYPYEQYF

clone size: once
D gene: .
J gene: TRBJ2-3
V gene: TRBV2
CDR3 DNA: TGTGCCCGGGGAGGCGGGGTTAGCACAGATACGCAGTATTTT
CDR3 protein: CARGGGVSTDTQYF

clone size: .
D gene: TRBD1
J gene: TRBJ2-7
V gene: TRBV11-1
CDR3 DNA: TGTGCCAGCAGCCCGGGGACAGTCAGCTCCTACGAGCAGTACTTC
CDR3 protein: CASSPGTVSSYEQYF

clone size: .
D gene: TRBD1
J gene: TRBJ1-1
V gene: TRBV5-4
CDR3 DNA: TGTGCCAGCAGCTTGGCAGGTGGACAGGGTGAAAACACTGAAGCTTTCTTT
CDR3 protein: CASSLAGGQGENTEAFF

clone size: .
D gene: .
J gene: TRBJ2-7
V gene: TRBV5-5
CDR3 DNA: TGTGCCAGCAGCTTGGTGCAGTTCGGGTCCTACGAGCAGTACTTC
CDR3 protein: CASSLVQFGSYEQYF

clone size: once
D gene: TRBD1
J gene: TRBJ2-7
V gene: TRBV4-1
CDR3 DNA: TGCGCCAGCAGCATTTTTCCGGGACAGGGCTACGAGCAGTACTTC
CDR3 protein: CASSIFPGQGYEQYF

clone size: once
D gene: TRBD1
J gene: TRBJ2-6
V gene: TRBV5-4
CDR3 DNA: TGTGCCAGCAGCTTGGGGCCAGGGGGCTTTGGGGCCAACGTCCTGACTTTC
CDR3 protein: CASSLGPGGFGANVLTF

clone size: .
D gene: .
J gene: TRBJ1-4
V gene: TRBV28
CDR3 DNA: TGTGCCAGTACGCAGGGAGTAACTAATGAAAAACTGTTTTTT
CDR3 protein: CASTQGVTNEKLFF

clone size: .
D gene: .
J gene: TRBJ2-3
V gene: TRBV5-6
CDR3 DNA: TGTGCCAGCAGCTTGGTTAGGGGCGGAGGCACAGATACGCAGTATTTT
CDR3 protein: CASSLVRGGGTDTQYF

clone size: .
D gene: TRBD2
J gene: TRBJ2-1
V gene: TRBV4-2
CDR3 DNA: TGTGCCAGCAGCCAACATAGCGGGGGGGACTACAATGAGCAGTTCTTC
CDR3 protein: CASSQHSGGDYNEQFF

clone size: .
D gene: TRBD2
J gene: TRBJ2-1
V gene: TRBV12-5
CDR3 DNA: TGTGCTAGTGGCCAGGGCGAAGGCGGGAGGGCCTACAATGAGCAGTTCTTC
CDR3 protein: CASGQGEGGRAYNEQFF

clone size: .
D gene: TRBD2
J gene: TRBJ2-1
V gene: TRBV7-9
CDR3 DNA: TGTGCCAGCAGCCCATCCAGCTGGCGGGAGCGGGGCAATGAGCAGTTCTTC
CDR3 protein: CASSPSSWRERGNEQFF

clone size: .
D gene: .
J gene: TRBJ2-1
V gene: TRBV7-9
CDR3 DNA: TGTGCCAGCAGCTTAGGACTAGAGTGGTATGATGAGCAGTTCTTC
CDR3 protein: CASSLGLEWYDEQFF

clone size: .
D gene: .
J gene: TRBJ1-1
V gene: TRBV15
CDR3 DNA: TGTGCCACCTCCTCAGACCTGAACACTGAAGCTTTCTTT
CDR3 protein: CATSSDLNTEAFF

clone size: .
D gene: TRBD2
J gene: TRBJ2-1
V gene: TRBV9
CDR3 DNA: TGTGCCAGCAGCTCGAGGGAGGGAGCGGGGAATGAGCAGTTCTTC
CDR3 protein: CASSSREGAGNEQFF

clone size: .
D gene: .
J gene: TRBJ2-5
V gene: TRBV29-1
CDR3 DNA: TGCAGCGTTGAGGAGGGCGGAGGGGAGACCCAGTACTTC
CDR3 protein: CSVEEGGGETQYF

clone size: .
D gene: TRBD2
J gene: TRBJ2-5
V gene: TRBV6-5
CDR3 DNA: TGTGCCAGCAGTTCGATGACTAGCGGGAGGGTGGAGACCCAGTACTTC
CDR3 protein: CASSSMTSGRVETQYF

clone size: .
D gene: TRBD1
J gene: TRBJ1-4
V gene: TRBV29-1
CDR3 DNA: TGCAGCGTTGAGGGGGCGACAGGGTCGGATGAAAAACTGTTTTTT
CDR3 protein: CSVEGATGSDEKLFF

clone size: .
D gene: TRBD2
J gene: TRBJ2-3
V gene: TRBV9
CDR3 DNA: TGTGCCAGCAGCGTACTGGGCAGCGGGAGACCCGATACGCAGTATTTT
CDR3 protein: CASSVLGSGRPDTQYF

clone size: once
D gene: TRBD2
J gene: TRBJ2-7
V gene: TRBV7-2
CDR3 DNA: TGTGCCAGCAGCCTTCAACTAGCGGGAGCAGGCGAGCAGTACTTC
CDR3 protein: CASSLQLAGAGEQYF

clone size: medium-sized
D gene: .
J gene: TRBJ1-5
V gene: TRBV2
CDR3 DNA: TGTGCCAGCACTTATTCCCTTAATCAGCCCCAGCATTTT
CDR3 protein: CASTYSLNQPQHF

clone size: once
D gene: TRBD1
J gene: TRBJ1-6
V gene: TRBV5-5
CDR3 DNA: TGTGCCAGCAGCTTTTTGGCAGGGGGTAATAATTCACCCCTCCACTTT
CDR3 protein: CASSFLAGGNNSPLHF

clone size: .
D gene: .
J gene: TRBJ2-6
V gene: TRBV5-1
CDR3 DNA: TGCGCCAGCATGGAGAGCTCTGGGGCCAACGTCCTGACTTTC
CDR3 protein: CASMESSGANVLTF

clone size: .
D gene: TRBD2
J gene: TRBJ2-7
V gene: TRBV10-3
CDR3 DNA: TGTGCCATCCTTGCCGCTGGCGGGAGCTCCTACGAGCAGTACTTC
CDR3 protein: CAILAAGGSSYEQYF

clone size: .
D gene: .
J gene: TRBJ2-3
V gene: TRBV30
CDR3 DNA: TGTGCCTGGTCTCCGGGGAGCACAGATACGCAGTATTTT
CDR3 protein: CAWSPGSTDTQYF

clone size: .
D gene: .
J gene: TRBJ2-7
V gene: TRBV18
CDR3 DNA: TGTGCCAGCTCACCAGGGACTCTCTACGAGCAGTACTTC
CDR3 protein: CASSPGTLYEQYF

clone size: few
D gene: .
J gene: TRBJ2-3
V gene: TRBV5-6
CDR3 DNA: TGTGCCAGCAGCTTGATGCGGGGTATTATCACAGATACGCAGTATTTT
CDR3 protein: CASSLMRGIITDTQYF

clone size: .
D gene: TRBD2
J gene: TRBJ2-3
V gene: TRBV5-1
CDR3 DNA: TGCGCCAGCAGCCCCCCTAGCGGGGGGGGCCCAGATACGCAGTATTTT
CDR3 protein: CASSPPSGGGPDTQYF

clone size: .
D gene: TRBD2
J gene: TRBJ2-2
V gene: TRBV11-3
CDR3 DNA: TGTGCCAGCAGGATTATAGGCGGGAGCGACGGCGGGGAGCTGTTTTTT
CDR3 protein: CASRIIGGSDGGELFF

clone size: .
D gene: .
J gene: TRBJ1-2
V gene: TRBV29-1
CDR3 DNA: TGCAGCGTTGTCTCGGGGAGCTATGGCTACACCTTC
CDR3 protein: CSVVSGSYGYTF

clone size: .
D gene: .
J gene: TRBJ1-4
V gene: TRBV11-2
CDR3 DNA: TGTGCCAGCAGCTTAGACAGAAGGACTAATGAAAAACTGTTTTTT
CDR3 protein: CASSLDRRTNEKLFF

clone size: .
D gene: .
J gene: TRBJ1-2
V gene: TRBV7-9
CDR3 DNA: TGTGCCAGCAGCTTAGGGGGCCATGGCTACACCTTC
CDR3 protein: CASSLGGHGYTF

clone size: .
D gene: .
J gene: TRBJ1-6
V gene: TRBV18
CDR3 DNA: TGTGCCAGCTCACCACAAGGGATAGATAATTCACCCCTCCACTTT
CDR3 protein: CASSPQGIDNSPLHF

clone size: .
D gene: .
J gene: TRBJ2-3
V gene: TRBV7-8
CDR3 DNA: TGTGCCAGCAGCTTAGGAGGGAGGTCGGCAGATACGCAGTATTTT
CDR3 protein: CASSLGGRSADTQYF

clone size: many
D gene: .
J gene: TRBJ1-2
V gene: TRBV7-9
CDR3 DNA: TGTGCCAGCAGCCCGGGTGGCTATGGCTACACCTTC
CDR3 protein: CASSPGGYGYTF

clone size: .
D gene: .
J gene: TRBJ2-3
V gene: TRBV7-2
CDR3 DNA: TGTGCCAGCAGCTTCGGGGCGACCACAGATACGCAGTATTTT
CDR3 protein: CASSFGATTDTQYF

clone size: .
D gene: .
J gene: TRBJ2-2
V gene: TRBV7-8
CDR3 DNA: TGTGCCAGCAGCGCGTACAGGGTCCGGAACACCGGGGAGCTGTTTTTT
CDR3 protein: CASSAYRVRNTGELFF

clone size: .
D gene: .
J gene: TRBJ2-7
V gene: TRBV30
CDR3 DNA: TGTGCCTGCGGAGGAATGGTCGAGCAGTACTTC
CDR3 protein: CACGGMVEQYF

clone size: .
D gene: .
J gene: TRBJ2-7
V gene: TRBV4-2
CDR3 DNA: TGTGCCAGCAGCCAAGAAATTGGGGTCGGGGCCCTCTACGAGCAGTACTTC
CDR3 protein: CASSQEIGVGALYEQYF